Given below is one T cell receptor (beta chain) in context. This specimen includes other DNA sequences encoding the same CDR3. Trimming stripped 1 base from V and 7 bases from J, with 12 bases between. This CDR3 contains 14 residues. Per germline, CDR1 SGDLS and CDR2 YYNGEE. These data come from a study of shared clonotypes between healthy human individuals. Only in-frame clones appear in the TCRdb table, and some are missing; sequencing was by immunoSEQ multiplex PCR. The table has about 2.1 million clones, 85% to 95% seen once. Naive CD8 cells lacked CD45RO, underwent positive selection for CCR7 and left out terminally differentiated effector memory CD45RA+ cells.

The chain carries TRBV9 and TRBJ2-1, with D possibly matching TRBD2 (6 bases). The receptor comes from a man between 18 and 29 years old in good health. Some clones in this sample may be carry-over from other donors' samples. The sequencing sample was made of naive CD8+ T cells from PBMCs. The DNA for the CDR3 is TGTGCCAGCAGCGTATCCGGGAGATTGAATGAGCAGTTCTTC. It codes for CASSVSGRLNEQFF.